A single sample is the source of the 27 T cell receptor beta chains below, sequenced in a study of OX40 agonist ivuxolimab in advanced cancers. Sequencing was performed with immunoSEQ multiplex PCR; in TCRdb, only in-frame clones are kept and a portion is missing. This table has about 60,000 clones, more than 85% appearing once. Sequences were derived from CD4+ or CD8+ T cells sorted from blood, sampled in a trial of the OX40 agonist ivuxolimab. The source is an adult with an advanced solid tumor such as melanoma, head and neck, liver or kidney cancer.

This sequence joins TRBV27 and TRBJ1-5; 7 bases match TRBD1. Germline V gene sequence: CDR1 MNHEY, CDR2 SMNVEV (reference sequence). V shed 8 bases, J shed 0 bases, and the junction held 7 bases outside the gene matches. This CDR3 is built from 15 residues. This CDR3 is CASQVGQFSNQPQHF. CDR3 sequence (DNA): TGTGCCAGCCAGGTGGGACAGTTTAGCAATCAGCCCCAGCATTTT.

The DNA for the CDR3 is TGTGCCAGCAGCCCCCCGGGACGGGGCTATGGCTACACCTTC. It specifies CASSPPGRGYGYTF. This chain links TRBV11-2 with TRBJ1-2; perhaps TRBD1 as D (5 bases). CDR1 SGHAT and CDR2 FQNNGV come from the germline V gene. CDR3 length: 14 residues. V dropped 5 bases and J dropped 4 bases, with 14 bases sitting between them.

The chain couples TRBV18 to TRBJ2-6; D possibly corresponds to TRBD2 (5 bases). The CDR3 has 14 amino acids. Between the trimmed V and J ends, which lost 4 bases and 4 bases, there was a span of 8 bases. Germline CDR1 and CDR2: KGHSH and LQKENI. The CDR3 reads CASSREFGANVLTF. CDR3 nucleotides: TGTGCCAGCTCACGGGAGTTCGGGGCCAACGTCCTGACTTTC.

The genes are TRBV7-3 and TRBJ2-3; no definite D call. CDR3 size: 14 residues. Germline CDR1 SGHTA, CDR2 FQGTGA. Trimming removed 5 bases from V and 5 bases from J, with 14 bases in between. CDR3 in DNA: TGTGCCAGCAGCGCCCTAAATTCGGAAGATACGCAGTATTTT. This encodes CASSALNSEDTQYF.

V is TRBV7-9 and J is TRBJ2-3; TRBD2 matches at 16 bases. Germline CDR1 is SEHNR and CDR2 is FQNEAQ (reference sequence). The CDR3 contains 16 residues. The V and J ends lost 5 bases and 4 bases, in that order; junction bases with no gene match: 3. The CDR3 coding sequence is TGTGCCAGCAGCAGTGGGACTAGCGGGGGGGCAGATACGCAGTATTTT. Translated: CASSSGTSGGADTQYF.

The chain joins TRBV7-9 to TRBJ1-2, with a weak D call TRBD1 (6 bases). Per the germline V gene, CDR1 is SEHNR and CDR2 is FQNEAQ (reference sequence). V shed 4 bases and J shed 4 bases, with 19 bases lying between them. The CDR3 is 16 amino acids. The CDR3 coding sequence is TGTGCCAGCAGCTCGGACAGAGCCTCTCGGGGCTATGGCTACACCTTC. It encodes CASSSDRASRGYGYTF.

This clone was seen more than once but under ten times. The genes are TRBV15 and TRBJ1-6; D unclear. Looked up from germline, CDR1 is LNHNV and CDR2 is YYDKDF (reference sequence). The ends were cut back, 0 bases at V and 13 bases at J, with 10 bases in the middle. This CDR3 spans 13 amino acids. Here the CDR3 DNA reads TGTGCCACCAGCAGAGATTATGCCGACCCCCTCCACTTT. This sequence encodes CATSRDYADPLHF.

This chain links TRBV14 with TRBJ2-5; D gene unclear. The length of the CDR3 is 13 residues. Trimming pared 4 bases from V and 10 bases from J, leaving 16 bases between. Germline V gives CDR1 SGHDN, CDR2 FVKESK. The CDR3 bases are TGTGCCAGCAGCCGGACCGAACAATCAAGCCAGTACTTC. The encoded protein is CASSRTEQSSQYF.

The V gene is TRBV6-1, the J gene TRBJ1-5; 11 nucleotides align to TRBD1. Unmatched junction bases numbered 9, after V lost 2 bases and J lost 6 bases. Germline V lookup: CDR1 MNHNS, CDR2 SASEGT. CDR3 length: 17 amino acids. DNA of the CDR3: TGTGCCAGCAGTGAAACGTCTGGACAGGGGGCGAGTCAGCCCCAGCATTTT. It is translated as CASSETSGQGASQPQHF.

The genes are TRBV5-1 and TRBJ2-7, with 8 bases aligning to TRBD2. The V gene end was trimmed by 4 bases and the J gene end by 3 bases; junction bases not matched to a gene: 6. The germline V gene encodes CDR1 SGHRS and CDR2 YFSETQ. The CDR3 length is 14 residues. CDR3 residues: CASSLSGEVYEQYF. CDR3 sequence (DNA): TGCGCCAGCAGCCTTAGCGGGGAGGTCTACGAGCAGTACTTC.

The chain is built from TRBV2 and TRBJ2-7, with D possibly TRBD1 on 5 matching bases. CDR1 and CDR2 from the germline V gene are SNHLY and FYNNEI. V was clipped by 6 bases and J by 3 bases, with 6 bases between them. This CDR3 contains 11 residues. The CDR3 is CASRQGYEQYF. In DNA form, the CDR3 reads TGTGCCAGCAGGCAGGGCTACGAGCAGTACTTC. Drawing the rest from reference TRBV2 and TRBJ2-7, the complete variable domain is EPEVTQTPSHQVTQMGQEVILRCVPISNHLYFYWYRQILGQKVEFLVSFYNNEISEKSEIFDDQFSVERPDGSNFTLKIRSTKLEDSAMYFCASRQGYEQYFGPGTRLTVT.

The chain employs TRBV19 and TRBJ1-1; weak D call: TRBD1 (6 bases). Trimming removed 3 bases at V and 5 bases at J, with 13 bases between. Germline lookup yields CDR1 LNHDA and CDR2 SQIVND (reference sequence). The CDR3 contains 14 residues. This CDR3 reads CASSMGQSRTEAFF. The CDR3, as DNA: TGTGCCAGTAGTATGGGACAATCTCGGACTGAAGCTTTCTTT.

The sample holds a few counts of this clone. The rearrangement links TRBV19 to TRBJ1-1; tentative D call: TRBD1 (5 bases). The CDR3 spans 17 residues. The germline V gene has CDR1 LNHDA and CDR2 SQIVND (reference sequence). Trimming stripped 7 bases from V and 0 bases from J, with 21 bases between. The CDR3 is CASTSGTAGVMNTEAFF. CDR3 nucleotides: TGTGCCAGTACCTCCGGGACGGCGGGGGTTATGAACACTGAAGCTTTCTTT.

The chain combines TRBV7-2 with TRBJ2-5, with 9 nucleotides matching TRBD1. Germline V gene lookup returns CDR1 SGHTA and CDR2 FQGNSA. This CDR3 contains 15 residues. The junction had 9 bases not matched to a gene; V was cut back by 5 bases and J by 5 bases. The CDR3 DNA reads as TGTGCCAGCAGCCCAAGGGACAGGGCCTTGGAGACCCAGTACTTC. It specifies CASSPRDRALETQYF. Drawing the rest from reference TRBV7-2 and TRBJ2-5, the complete variable domain is GAGVSQSPSNKVTEKGKDVELRCDPISGHTALYWYRQSLGQGLEFLIYFQGNSAPDKSGLPSDRFSAERTGGSVSTLTIQRTQQEDSAVYLCASSPRDRALETQYFGPGTRLLVL.

This chain joins TRBV10-3 and TRBJ1-3; D is possibly TRBD1 (5 bases). From germline, CDR1 is ENHRY and CDR2 SYGVKD. The ends were cut back, 6 bases at V and 3 bases at J, with 12 bases in the middle. The CDR3 has 14 amino acids. CDR3 sequence: CAIRTGQVGNTIYF. The CDR3 DNA is TGTGCCATCAGGACCGGACAAGTTGGAAACACCATATATTTT.

This clone was observed once. The V call is TRBV27, the J call TRBJ2-7; 12 bases line up with TRBD1. V was clipped by 5 bases and J by 2 bases; unmatched bases: 4. CDR1 and CDR2 from the germline V gene are MNHEY and SMNVEV (reference sequence). This CDR3 comprises 15 residues. This chain's CDR3 is CASSHRDRGPYEQYF. DNA of the CDR3: TGTGCCAGCAGTCACCGGGACAGGGGGCCCTACGAGCAGTACTTC.

V usage is TRBV20-1 and J usage is TRBJ2-4; D possibly corresponds to TRBD2 (6 bases). The V gene's germline CDR1 is DFQATT and CDR2 SNEGSKA (reference sequence). This CDR3 is 11 amino acids long. The CDR3 spells CSAQLASLQYF. The CDR3 DNA is TGCAGCGCGCAACTAGCCTCCCTACAGTACTTC.

J is TRBJ2-6 and V is TRBV5-4; D remains ambiguous. This CDR3 is 15 amino acids long. The germline V gene has CDR1 SGHNT and CDR2 YYREEE (reference sequence). Trimming left V 0 bases short and J 4 bases short, with 8 bases between. The CDR3 region has the DNA TGTGCCAGCAGCTTGGGGGCAGTAGGGGCCAACGTCCTGACTTTC. This sequence encodes CASSLGAVGANVLTF.

The chain uses TRBV7-2 and TRBJ2-1; no firm D call. V was pared by 4 bases and J by 0 bases, with 7 bases between. The CDR3 contains 14 residues. CDR1 is SGHTA, CDR2 FQGNSA, per germline. The CDR3 spells CASSYRSSYNEQFF. Written as DNA, the CDR3 is TGTGCCAGCAGCTACCGTAGCTCCTACAATGAGCAGTTCTTC.

CDR3 DNA sequence: TGTGCCAGCAGCTCCGGTCCGGGACAGGGGAACACCGGGGAGCTGTTTTTT. Amino acids: CASSSGPGQGNTGELFF. The J gene is TRBJ2-2, the V gene TRBV7-6; 9 nucleotides align to TRBD1. Trimming removed 4 bases from V and 1 base from J; junction bases left unmatched: 7. The length of the CDR3 is 17 residues. The germline V gene has CDR1 SGHVS and CDR2 FNYEAQ.

The chain recombines TRBV5-4 with TRBJ2-2; D is unresolved. This CDR3 spans 14 amino acids. Trimming left V 0 bases short and J 6 bases short, with 9 bases between. Germline CDR1 and CDR2: SGHNT and YYREEE (reference sequence). DNA of the CDR3: TGTGCCAGCAGCTTGGCAAGGGTTGCCGGGGAGCTGTTTTTT. This gives the protein CASSLARVAGELFF.

CDR3 protein: CASSLGPGLAYNEQFF. The CDR3 DNA reads as TGCGCCAGCAGCTTGGGACCGGGACTAGCCTACAATGAGCAGTTCTTC. This chain connects TRBV5-1 to TRBJ2-1; 8 bases are a match to TRBD2. The germline V gene has CDR1 SGHRS and CDR2 YFSETQ. Germline trimming cut 0 bases from V and 2 bases from J; bases unmatched to any gene: 4. The CDR3 runs to 16 residues.

The V call is TRBV7-9, the J call TRBJ1-2, with 9 nucleotides matching TRBD1. The ends lost 4 bases at V and 4 bases at J; junction bases unmatched: 7. Germline CDR1 is SEHNR and CDR2 is FQNEAQ (reference sequence). CDR3 length: 15 amino acids. The CDR3 loop is CASSSQGQGVYGYTF. CDR3 DNA sequence: TGTGCCAGCAGCTCCCAGGGACAGGGAGTCTATGGCTACACCTTC.

The chain joins TRBV6-5 to TRBJ1-1; D is perhaps TRBD1 (6 bases). V gave up 10 bases and J gave up 1 base, with 10 bases separating them. The CDR3 loop spans 12 amino acids. Looked up from germline, CDR1 is MNHEY and CDR2 is SVGAGI. The DNA for the CDR3 is TGTGCCACCAGGACAGAGAACACTGAAGCTTTCTTT. Encoded protein: CATRTENTEAFF.

V gene TRBV5-1 combines with J gene TRBJ1-5; no clear D. Germline V lookup: CDR1 SGHRS, CDR2 YFSETQ. V was trimmed by 4 bases and J by 6 bases, leaving 14 bases between them. This CDR3 spans 14 amino acids. CDR3 loop: CASSNTGMGQPQHF. CDR3 sequence (DNA): TGCGCCAGCAGCAACACCGGTATGGGTCAGCCCCAGCATTTT.

The chain has TRBV6-5 and TRBJ1-4; D is unresolved. Trimming pared 3 bases from V and 8 bases from J, leaving 16 bases between. This CDR3 contains 15 residues. The germline V gene encodes CDR1 MNHEY and CDR2 SVGAGI. DNA for the CDR3: TGTGCCAGCAGTTATGGGCAGTCGAGGAACGAAAAACTGTTTTTT. Protein: CASSYGQSRNEKLFF.

This clone occurred once. The J gene is TRBJ1-1, the V gene TRBV7-6, with a tentative D call TRBD1 (5 bases). Trimming left V 0 bases short and J 11 bases short, with 13 bases between. Germline CDR1 SGHVS, CDR2 FNYEAQ. The CDR3 is 13 residues long. In DNA, the CDR3 is TGTGCCAGCAGCTTAGCGGGGGGGAGTCGGGCTTTCTTT. It translates to CASSLAGGSRAFF.